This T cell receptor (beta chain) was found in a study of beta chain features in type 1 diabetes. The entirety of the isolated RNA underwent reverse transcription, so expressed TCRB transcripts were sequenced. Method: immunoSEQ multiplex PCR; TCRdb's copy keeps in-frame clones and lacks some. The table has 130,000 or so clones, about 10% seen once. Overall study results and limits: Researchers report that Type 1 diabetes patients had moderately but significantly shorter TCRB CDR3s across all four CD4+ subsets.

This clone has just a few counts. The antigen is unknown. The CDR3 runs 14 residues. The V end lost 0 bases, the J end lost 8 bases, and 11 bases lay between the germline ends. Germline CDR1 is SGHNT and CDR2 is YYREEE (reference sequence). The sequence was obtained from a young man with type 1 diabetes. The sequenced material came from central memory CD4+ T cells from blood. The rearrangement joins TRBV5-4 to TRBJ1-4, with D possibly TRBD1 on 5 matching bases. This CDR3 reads CASSLEGAREKLFF. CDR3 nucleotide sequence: TGTGCCAGCAGCTTGGAAGGGGCTCGGGAAAAACTGTTTTTT.